These T cell receptor beta chains were read from a single sample in a study of Ad26.COV2.S vaccination and SARS-CoV-2 variants. Sequencing was performed with immunoSEQ multiplex PCR; in TCRdb, only in-frame clones are kept and a portion is missing. The sample consists of around 320,000 clones, around four fifths of them appearing once. The sample was peripheral blood, taken in a trial of Ad26.COV2.S vaccine versus placebo. These receptors were collected from a person between 18 and 59 years old who received the Ad26.COV2.S COVID-19 vaccine or a placebo. Both conserved end residues are part of each CDR3. Fields, in order: clone size, D gene, V gene, J gene, CDR3 length, CDR3 DNA, CDR3 protein. The D gene is left open where the match is weak. Not all rows give a size; the values are once, few, many and, for expanded clones, a class.

abundance: -
d_gene: TRBD2
v_gene: TRBV7-6
j_gene: TRBJ2-5
len: 16
CDR3nt: TGTGCCAGCAGCTTAGCGACTAGCGGGGGCCAAGAGACCCAGTACTTC
CDR3aa: CASSLATSGGQETQYF

abundance: -
d_gene: -
v_gene: TRBV5-1
j_gene: TRBJ2-3
len: 21
CDR3nt: TGCGCCAGCAGCTTGTTAGGCCGGCCTCATAACCTAGGGGAAAAGACAGATACGCAGTATTTT
CDR3aa: CASSLLGRPHNLGEKTDTQYF

abundance: once
d_gene: -
v_gene: TRBV4-2
j_gene: TRBJ1-5
len: 14
CDR3nt: TGTGCCAGCAGCCAAGTTGGTGGGAATCAGCCCCAGCATTTT
CDR3aa: CASSQVGGNQPQHF

abundance: -
d_gene: TRBD1
v_gene: TRBV7-2
j_gene: TRBJ1-2
len: 13
CDR3nt: TGTGCCAGCAGCCGACAGGGGAACTATGGCTACACCTTC
CDR3aa: CASSRQGNYGYTF

abundance: -
d_gene: -
v_gene: TRBV9
j_gene: TRBJ2-7
len: 16
CDR3nt: TGTGCCAGCAGCGTAGAGGACGGGAAAGTTTTCTACGAGCAGTACTTC
CDR3aa: CASSVEDGKVFYEQYF

abundance: -
d_gene: -
v_gene: TRBV5-1
j_gene: TRBJ1-6
len: 19
CDR3nt: TGCGCCAGCAGCCACTCTCCCCCGGGACGGAGGATAAATAATTCACCCCTCCACTTT
CDR3aa: CASSHSPPGRRINNSPLHF

abundance: -
d_gene: TRBD1
v_gene: TRBV6-2/TRBV6-3
j_gene: TRBJ1-2
len: 14
CDR3nt: TGTGCCAGCAGCCGCTCGGGACAGGGGATAGGCTACACCTTC
CDR3aa: CASSRSGQGIGYTF

abundance: -
d_gene: -
v_gene: TRBV30
j_gene: TRBJ1-5
len: 14
CDR3nt: TGTGCCTGGAGTGTATCTCTGAGCAATCAGCCCCAGCATTTT
CDR3aa: CAWSVSLSNQPQHF

abundance: -
d_gene: -
v_gene: TRBV5-1
j_gene: TRBJ1-2
len: 13
CDR3nt: TGCGCCAGCAGCAAGGACAGTAGCTATGGCTACACCTTC
CDR3aa: CASSKDSSYGYTF

abundance: -
d_gene: TRBD1
v_gene: TRBV10-3
j_gene: TRBJ1-1
len: 17
CDR3nt: TGTGCCATCAGTGGAGACAGGGCGAGTGGGATGAACACTGAAGCTTTCTTT
CDR3aa: CAISGDRASGMNTEAFF

abundance: many
d_gene: TRBD1
v_gene: TRBV20-1
j_gene: TRBJ2-7
len: 11
CDR3nt: TGCAGAGCTGGACAGGGGGACGAGCAGTACTTC
CDR3aa: CRAGQGDEQYF

abundance: -
d_gene: TRBD1
v_gene: TRBV14
j_gene: TRBJ1-2
len: 15
CDR3nt: TGTGCCAGCAGCCAGGACCAGGGGGGTTTCTATGGCTACACCTTC
CDR3aa: CASSQDQGGFYGYTF

abundance: -
d_gene: -
v_gene: TRBV5-1
j_gene: TRBJ1-1
len: 14
CDR3nt: TGCGCCAGCAGCTGGTCAGGGGTGAACACTGAAGCTTTCTTT
CDR3aa: CASSWSGVNTEAFF